The present T cell receptor beta chain was sequenced within a study of T cells in Graves' hyperthyroidism and ophthalmopathy. In the case of this clonotype: Its target is unknown.

There were TCR beta CDR3 regions amplified from RNA transcripts. A set of HTBI primers served as the primers for a first-round RT-PCR of the TCR CDR3. A single record per CDR3 protein comes from TCRdb applying MiXCR to the multiplex PCR reads. The table lists some 650,000 distinct CDR3 sequences, 15% to 20% of them singletons, with around 3.5% in the top ten. Disease lasting under 3 months, a NOSPECS grade of at least 4, and a Clinical Activity Score of at least 3 were features of the ophthalmopathy patients. Uncontrolled infections, other autoimmune diseases, pregnancy or lactation led to exclusion of patients. Study-wide results and limits: The model made its ophthalmopathy prediction, and onset followed a median around 6.9 months later.

CDR1 is SQVTM and CDR2 is ANQGSEA in the germline V gene. The CDR3 loop spans 16 amino acids. The V gene lost 5 bases and the J gene lost 1 base, with 20 bases spanning the gap. The chain couples TRBV29-1 to TRBJ2-5; TRBD2 is a possible D gene (7 bases). This clonotype originated in a woman in her 40s with Graves' ophthalmopathy. Sequenced: blood. The CDR3 region has the DNA TGCAGCGTTCGGGGAGGGCTAAGGGGGTTCCAAGAGACCCAGTACTTC. It codes for CSVRGGLRGFQETQYF.